A selection of T cell receptor beta chains follows, all from one sample in a study of shared T cell receptors in the human thymus. Some clones are missing from TCRdb's copy, which holds only in-frame ones; the method was immunoSEQ multiplex PCR. Among 630,000 or so clones listed, about 87% were seen once. These data also featured in a second study, about human thymus T cells.

Sequenced sample: thymocytes. These receptors were collected from a boy under two years old with a congenital heart defect. The CDR3 runs from the conserved cysteine through the conserved F or W. A D gene is named only where the DNA matches it firmly. Not every row has a clone size; where given, it reads once, few, many or a size class.

J	D	size	V	DNA	CDR3
TRBJ2-2	.	.	TRBV28	TGTGCCAGCAGCCAGAACACCGGGGAGCTGTTTTTT	CASSQNTGELFF
TRBJ2-2	.	.	TRBV5-6	TGTGCCAGCAGCTTAACAGCTCACCACGGGGAGCTGTTTTTT	CASSLTAHHGELFF
TRBJ2-1	TRBD2	few	TRBV6-5	TGTGCCAGCAGTCTTACGACTAGCAGAGACAATGAGCAGTTCTTC	CASSLTTSRDNEQFF
TRBJ2-1	TRBD2	.	TRBV6-5	TGTGCCAGCAGTTATCGGCTAGCGGGAGGGTTGGGTGAGCAGTTCTTC	CASSYRLAGGLGEQFF
TRBJ1-1	TRBD1	.	TRBV14	TGTGCCAGTAAGAGCTACTTGACAGGGCGACCCACTGAAGCTTTCTTT	CASKSYLTGRPTEAFF
TRBJ2-4	.	.	TRBV29-1	TGCAGCGTTGAAGTGCGCGAACCCCTTACCAAAAACATTCAGTACTTC	CSVEVREPLTKNIQYF
TRBJ1-5	.	.	TRBV9	TGTGCCAGCAGCGTAGAGGGAAAGGGGGGGACGGACAATCAGCCCCAGCATTTT	CASSVEGKGGTDNQPQHF
TRBJ2-7	TRBD1	once	TRBV7-8	TGTGCCAGCAGCACAGGGGGGCTCTACGAGCAGTACTTC	CASSTGGLYEQYF
TRBJ2-7	.	.	TRBV7-9	TGTGCCAGCAGCCATCTCGACAGGACGAACTCCTACGAGCAGTACTTC	CASSHLDRTNSYEQYF
TRBJ2-6	TRBD1	once	TRBV5-1	TGCGCCAGCAGCTCACAGGGGGGCTCTGGGGCCAACGTCCTGACTTTC	CASSSQGGSGANVLTF
TRBJ1-2	TRBD1	.	TRBV11-2	TGTGCCAGCAGCGAAGGGGGCTACTATGGCTACACCTTC	CASSEGGYYGYTF
TRBJ2-5	TRBD1	.	TRBV9	TGTGCCAGCAGCGTAGTGGGAGGGACAGGGCGAGAGACCCAGTACTTC	CASSVVGGTGRETQYF
TRBJ2-1	.	once	TRBV2	TGTGCCAGCAGTGCGGGTAGCGATGAGCAGTTCTTC	CASSAGSDEQFF
TRBJ2-1	TRBD2	.	TRBV27	TGTGCCAGCAGTTTAGCGGGAGGGCCTTACAATGAGCAGTTCTTC	CASSLAGGPYNEQFF
TRBJ2-7	TRBD2	.	TRBV6-5	TGTGCCAGCAGAAAGGGGGGAGCGGGAGGGGAGCAGTACTTC	CASRKGGAGGEQYF
TRBJ1-3	.	.	TRBV18	TGTGCCAGCTCACCACGTTCGGCCCTGGAGGGAAACACCATATATTTT	CASSPRSALEGNTIYF
TRBJ2-7	.	.	TRBV11-2	TGTGCCAGCACCCCGACGGACAGCTGCTACGAGCAGTACTTC	CASTPTDSCYEQYF
TRBJ2-1	TRBD1	once	TRBV27	TGTGCCAGCAGTTTCGGGACAGGGTCGGATTCCAATGAGCAGTTCTTC	CASSFGTGSDSNEQFF
TRBJ2-3	.	few	TRBV4-3	TGCGCCAGCAGCCAAGATAGGGGGTTCGGGGAGAGCACAGATACGCAGTATTTT	CASSQDRGFGESTDTQYF
TRBJ2-3	TRBD2	.	TRBV5-4	TGTGCCAGCAGCCCGACTAGCGGGGGGGTGTTGACAGATACGCAGTATTTT	CASSPTSGGVLTDTQYF
TRBJ1-3	.	few	TRBV14	TGTGCCAGCAGCCTCCGGGGCAGGAGGGACTCTGGAAACACCATATATTTT	CASSLRGRRDSGNTIYF
TRBJ2-1	TRBD2	.	TRBV10-3	TGTGCCATCAGTCAGTCTCCGGGACTAGCGGGAGTTGGTGAGCAGTTCTTC	CAISQSPGLAGVGEQFF
TRBJ2-1	.	.	TRBV29-1	TGCAGCCCGAGAGTCCGAGGCTACAATGAGCAGTTCTTC	CSPRVRGYNEQFF
TRBJ1-6	TRBD1	.	TRBV18	TGTGCCAGCTCACCACCGGGGACAGGGGGCGATTCGAATTCACCCCTCCACTTT	CASSPPGTGGDSNSPLHF
TRBJ2-7	TRBD1	.	TRBV19	TGTGCCAGTAGTCCATCGGGATGGACAGGGGCGCCAAAGGAGCAGTACTTC	CASSPSGWTGAPKEQYF
TRBJ2-7	.	.	TRBV4-1	TGCGCCAGCAGCCCAGTCAGGGCTTCCTACGAGCAGTACTTC	CASSPVRASYEQYF
TRBJ2-7	.	.	TRBV13	TGTGCCAGCAGCTGGAGACAGATGTCCTACGAGCAGTACTTC	CASSWRQMSYEQYF
TRBJ2-7	.	.	TRBV27	TGTGCCAGCAGTCCCCACCTGCGGGGCTCCAGCCGATACTCCTACGAGCAGTACTTC	CASSPHLRGSSRYSYEQYF
TRBJ1-2	TRBD1	.	TRBV18	TGTGCCAGCTCACCCCGGACAGGCCGAGGCTATGGCTACACCTTC	CASSPRTGRGYGYTF
TRBJ1-6	.	.	TRBV27	TGTGCCAGCAGTCCCGGGATGTGGGTGTCCCCCCTCCACTTT	CASSPGMWVSPLHF
TRBJ2-1	.	.	TRBV4-1	TGCGCCAGCAGCCGCCCGGGAGCGGCCAATGAGCAGTTCTTC	CASSRPGAANEQFF
TRBJ2-3	.	.	TRBV7-9	TGTGCCAGCAGCTCCCTCGCTCCTTCACTGGATACGCAGTATTTT	CASSSLAPSLDTQYF
TRBJ1-2	.	.	TRBV19	TGTGCCAGTAGTATTACCCACCGGGACACGATCTATGGCTACACCTTC	CASSITHRDTIYGYTF
TRBJ1-1	TRBD1	.	TRBV4-3	TGCGCCAGCAGCCAAGGGGGGGACAGAACGTTACCGAACACTGAAGCTTTCTTT	CASSQGGDRTLPNTEAFF
TRBJ2-2	TRBD1	.	TRBV15	TGTGCCACCAGCAGAGCAAGGGACAGGGAAGGTACCGGGGAGCTGTTTTTT	CATSRARDREGTGELFF
TRBJ2-7	TRBD1	.	TRBV23-1	TGCGCCAGCAGTCAAAGACAGGGGCCCTATCTCTCCTACGAGCAGTACTTC	CASSQRQGPYLSYEQYF
TRBJ2-7	.	.	TRBV5-4	TGTGCCAGCAGCTTCGTTGGGCAGACCTACGAGCAGTACTTC	CASSFVGQTYEQYF
TRBJ2-3	.	.	TRBV19	TGTGCCAGTAGTAGTGGGGCTAGCACAGATACGCAGTATTTT	CASSSGASTDTQYF
TRBJ2-5	.	.	TRBV5-1	TGCGCCAGTCATCGTGAACAAGGGAGAGAGACCCAGTACTTC	CASHREQGRETQYF
TRBJ2-2	TRBD1	.	TRBV5-4	TGTGCCAGCAGTTTAGGAGGACAGGTGGTAAACGGGGAGCTGTTTTTT	CASSLGGQVVNGELFF
TRBJ2-1	.	.	TRBV4-1	TGCGCCAGCAGCCAAGTTGTGGAAGAGGTGAACAATGAGCAGTTCTTC	CASSQVVEEVNNEQFF
TRBJ1-5	TRBD1	.	TRBV19	TGTGCCAGTAGCTTACCGGGACAGGGCCATCAGCCCCAGCATTTT	CASSLPGQGHQPQHF
TRBJ1-6	TRBD1	.	TRBV19	TGTGCCAGTAGTCCTGGACAGGGTAACTCACCCCTCCACTTT	CASSPGQGNSPLHF